Each of the 15 T cell receptor beta chains below was sequenced from the same sample in a study of shared T cell receptors in the human thymus. Sequenced by immunoSEQ multiplex PCR; TCRdb stores in-frame clones only, minus some. The sample shows almost 550,000 clones, 78% of them seen only once. The sample was also linked to a second study, of human thymus T cells.

What was sequenced was thymocytes. The origin of the receptors is a boy less than two years old with a congenital heart defect.

The V gene is TRBV27, the J gene TRBJ2-1; 7 positions match TRBD2. V was pared by 3 bases and J by 9 bases, with 8 bases of the junction left unmatched. The V gene's germline CDR1 is MNHEY and CDR2 SMNVEV (reference sequence). The CDR3 has 14 amino acids. This CDR3 reads CASSFWGWGGEQFF. The CDR3 bases are TGTGCCAGCAGTTTTTGGGGCTGGGGGGGTGAGCAGTTCTTC.

This clone has just a few counts. The CDR3 DNA follows: TGCGCCAGCAGCTTGAGACAGGGTCCGGGGGTCAGCTCCTACAATGAGCAGTTCTTC. It codes for CASSLRQGPGVSSYNEQFF. V gene TRBV5-1 combines with J gene TRBJ2-1, with a possible D match to TRBD1 (7 bases). Between the trimmed V and J ends, which lost 1 base and 0 bases, there was a span of 20 bases. This CDR3 region has 19 residues. Germline CDR1 is SGHRS and CDR2 is YFSETQ.

Here the CDR3 DNA reads TGTGCCAGCAGCTTAGGACTAGCGGGAGGTGGGATCTCCTACGAGCAGTACTTC. This gives the protein CASSLGLAGGGISYEQYF. The gene calls are TRBV7-6 and TRBJ2-7; 13 bases align to TRBD2. Germline V gives CDR1 SGHVS, CDR2 FNYEAQ. CDR3 size: 18 residues. The trim removed 1 base at V and 0 bases at J, leaving 6 bases unmatched. Filled out from reference TRBV7-6 and TRBJ2-7, the complete variable domain reads GAGVSQSPRYKVTKRGQDVALRCDPISGHVSLYWYRQALGQGPEFLTYFNYEAQQDKSGLPNDRFSAERPEGSISTLTIQRTEQRDSAMYRCASSLGLAGGGISYEQYFGPGTRLTVT.

This clone turned up a few times. The CDR3, as DNA: TGCGCCAGCAGTGGGACAGGGATCCCGGCTGAAAAACTGTTTTTT. It translates to CASSGTGIPAEKLFF. The chain employs TRBV10-2 and TRBJ1-4; 8 nucleotides align to TRBD1. This CDR3 has 15 amino acids. The ends lost 4 bases at V and 7 bases at J; junction bases unmatched: 8. Germline V CDR1 and CDR2: WSHSY, SAAADI.

The chain is built from TRBV29-1 and TRBJ2-7; 12 nucleotides match TRBD2. Trimming at V came to 5 bases and at J to 6 bases, leaving 14 bases not matched to a gene. CDR1 is SQVTM and CDR2 is ANQGSEA in the germline V gene. The CDR3 length is 16 residues. CDR3 DNA: TGCAGCGTTCGTACAATTCTAGCGGGAGGGCCGGCCGAGCAGTACTTC. Translated: CSVRTILAGGPAEQYF.

The genes are TRBV27 and TRBJ2-1; D might be TRBD1 (6 bases). V was trimmed by 3 bases and J by 4 bases, leaving 13 bases between them. The CDR3 sequence is 15 residues long. Germline CDR1 reads MNHEY; CDR2 reads SMNVEV (reference sequence). For the CDR3, the DNA is TGTGCCAGCAGTTTCGGGACAAGAGGTTACAATGAGCAGTTCTTC. Its translation is CASSFGTRGYNEQFF.

The gene calls are TRBV6-6 and TRBJ2-7; 12 bases are shared with TRBD2. Germline V gene data show CDR1 as MNHNY and CDR2 as SVGAGI (reference sequence). The CDR3 covers 16 residues. Trimming cost V 0 bases and J 5 bases; bases outside gene matches: 5. The CDR3 loop reads CASSYSGLAGGNEQYF. The CDR3 DNA reads as TGTGCCAGCAGTTACTCAGGGCTAGCGGGAGGGAACGAGCAGTACTTC.

The chain recombines TRBV4-1 with TRBJ2-7; possible D gene TRBD2, 5 bases. Germline V gene sequence: CDR1 MGHRA, CDR2 YSYEKL. The CDR3 has 16 amino acids. Trimming shortened V by 0 bases and J by 2 bases, and 14 bases separated the two germline ends. CDR3 nucleotides: TGCGCCAGCAGCCAAGATGGAGGAGGACCGACCTACGAGCAGTACTTC. It specifies CASSQDGGGPTYEQYF.

J is TRBJ2-5 and V is TRBV6-1; 7 positions match TRBD1. Trimming at V came to 9 bases and at J to 5 bases, leaving 12 bases not matched to a gene. The CDR3 is 14 amino acids. CDR1 and CDR2 from the germline V gene are MNHNS and SASEGT. CDR3 in DNA: TGTGCCAGTAGCCCGAGGGGGCCGAGGGAGACCCAGTACTTC. It codes for CASSPRGPRETQYF.

The genes are TRBV7-2 and TRBJ2-7, with D tentatively TRBD1 (6 bases). CDR3 length: 14 amino acids. With 5 bases removed from V and 5 bases from J, the gap between germline ends came to 16 bases. CDR1 SGHTA and CDR2 FQGNSA come from the germline V gene. The CDR3 bases are TGTGCCAGCAGCCCTATACAGGGACCACACGAGCAGTACTTC. Protein: CASSPIQGPHEQYF. Together with reference TRBV7-2 and TRBJ2-7, the CDR3 gives the full variable domain: GAGVSQSPSNKVTEKGKDVELRCDPISGHTALYWYRQSLGQGLEFLIYFQGNSAPDKSGLPSDRFSAERTGGSVSTLTIQRTQQEDSAVYLCASSPIQGPHEQYFGPGTRLTVT.

This clone was observed once. The chain recombines TRBV27 with TRBJ1-5; 7 bases match TRBD1. V trimming: 6 bases; J trimming: 4 bases; junction bases outside the gene matches: 3. This CDR3 contains 13 residues. Germline CDR1 is MNHEY and CDR2 is SMNVEV (reference sequence). The CDR3 DNA reads as TGTGCCAGCAGGCCAGGGGGTAATCAGCCCCAGCATTTT. This codes for CASRPGGNQPQHF.

The chain joins TRBV11-2 to TRBJ2-3; 10 bases line up with TRBD1. Germline CDR1 and CDR2: SGHAT and FQNNGV. After removal of 5 bases from V and 0 bases from J, the junction contained 5 bases not matched to a gene. The CDR3 consists of 16 residues. CDR3 amino acids: CASSPGTGESTDTQYF. For the CDR3, the DNA is TGTGCCAGCAGCCCAGGGACAGGGGAGAGCACAGATACGCAGTATTTT.

The count of this clone is one. V usage is TRBV15 and J usage is TRBJ2-1; tentatively, D is TRBD2 (6 bases). Between the trimmed V and J ends, which lost 3 bases and 0 bases, there was a span of 9 bases. CDR1 is LNHNV and CDR2 is YYDKDF in the germline V gene (reference sequence). The CDR3 runs 15 residues. CDR3 DNA: TGTGCCACCAGCAGCTCCGGGAGCTCCTACAATGAGCAGTTCTTC. Translating it yields CATSSSGSSYNEQFF.

The chain combines TRBV11-2 with TRBJ1-1; TRBD1 might be the D (5 bases). V was trimmed by 3 bases and J by 3 bases, leaving 23 bases between them. This CDR3 region has 18 residues. From germline, CDR1 is SGHAT and CDR2 FQNNGV. The CDR3 protein is CASSFYYWGSGRDTEAFF. CDR3 in DNA: TGTGCCAGCAGCTTCTACTATTGGGGGAGTGGGAGGGACACTGAAGCTTTCTTT. Based on the CDR3 plus reference TRBV11-2 and TRBJ1-1, the full variable domain is EAGVAQSPRYKIIEKRQSVAFWCNPISGHATLYWYQQILGQGPKLLIQFQNNGVVDDSQLPKDRFSAERLKGVDSTLKIQPAKLEDSAVYLCASSFYYWGSGRDTEAFFGQGTRLTVV.

The chain couples TRBV9 to TRBJ1-1; a possible D gene is TRBD1 (5 bases). Trimming cost V 0 bases and J 0 bases, with 12 bases left between them. Germline-derived CDR1 and CDR2 are SGDLS and YYNGEE. The CDR3 runs 16 residues. CDR3: CASSVDWTSMNTEAFF. The CDR3 coding sequence is TGTGCCAGCAGCGTAGATTGGACATCCATGAACACTGAAGCTTTCTTT. Full variable domain (rest looked up from reference TRBV9 and TRBJ1-1): DSGVTQTPKHLITATGQRVTLRCSPRSGDLSVYWYQQSLDQGLQFLIQYYNGEERAKGNILERFSAQQFPDLHSELNLSSLELGDSALYFCASSVDWTSMNTEAFFGQGTRLTVV.